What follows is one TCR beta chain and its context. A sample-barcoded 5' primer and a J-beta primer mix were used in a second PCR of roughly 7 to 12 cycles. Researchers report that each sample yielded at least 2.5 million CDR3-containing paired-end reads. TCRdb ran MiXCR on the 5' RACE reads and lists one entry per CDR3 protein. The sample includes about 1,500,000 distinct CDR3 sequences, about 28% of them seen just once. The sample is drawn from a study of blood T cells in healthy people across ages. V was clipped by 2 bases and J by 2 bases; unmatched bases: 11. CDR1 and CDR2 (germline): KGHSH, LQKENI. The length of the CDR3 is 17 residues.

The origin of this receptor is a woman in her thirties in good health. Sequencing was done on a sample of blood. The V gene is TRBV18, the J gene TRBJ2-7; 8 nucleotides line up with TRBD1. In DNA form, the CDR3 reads TGTGCCAGCTCACCAAATCGGCGGACAGGGTCTGCCTACGAGCAGTACTTC. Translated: CASSPNRRTGSAYEQYF. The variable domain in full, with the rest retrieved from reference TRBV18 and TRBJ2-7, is NAGVMQNPRHLVRRRGQEARLRCSPMKGHSHVYWYRQLPEEGLKFMVYLQKENIIDESGMPKERFSAEFPKEGPSILRIQQVVRGDSAAYFCASSPNRRTGSAYEQYFGPGTRLTVT.